This T cell receptor beta chain is from a study of blood T cell repertoires in COVID-19. Source study methods: It was from reference gene primer amplification that nucleated cell counts were estimated. Sequencing used immunoSEQ multiplex PCR; TCRdb keeps in-frame clones, though not all of them. V and J calls and clone size are given by that table; D and trimming were obtained from the DNA. The sample carries some 320,000 clones, more than 70% recorded once. Cohort 3 recovered donors had two negative PCRs, clearance, or symptom resolution. This CDR3 comprises 14 residues. The germline V gene encodes CDR1 LNHDA and CDR2 SQIVND (reference sequence). Trimming shortened V by 5 bases and J by 0 bases, and 8 bases separated the two germline ends.

Material: PBMCs or T cells enriched from blood (not recorded which). J is TRBJ1-3 and V is TRBV19, with D perhaps matching TRBD1 (5 bases). The origin of this receptor is a woman aged 25 to 39 who had recovered from COVID-19. The DNA of the CDR3 is TGTGCCAGTAGTCCAGGGTTCTCTGGAAACACCATATATTTT. It translates to CASSPGFSGNTIYF.